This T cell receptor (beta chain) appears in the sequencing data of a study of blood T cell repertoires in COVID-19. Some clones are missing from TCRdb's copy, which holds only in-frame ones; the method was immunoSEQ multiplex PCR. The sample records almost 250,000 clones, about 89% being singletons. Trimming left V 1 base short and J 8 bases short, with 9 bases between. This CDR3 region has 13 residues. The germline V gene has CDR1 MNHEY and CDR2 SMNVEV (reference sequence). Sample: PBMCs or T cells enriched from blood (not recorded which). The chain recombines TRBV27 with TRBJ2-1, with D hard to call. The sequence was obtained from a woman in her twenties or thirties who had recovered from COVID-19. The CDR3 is CASSLLPEDEQFF. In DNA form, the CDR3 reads TGTGCCAGCAGTTTATTGCCCGAGGATGAGCAGTTCTTC.